What follows are 26 T cell receptor beta chains derived from one specimen sequenced in a study of cytomegalovirus exposure and HLA in healthy donors. Assay used: immunoSEQ multiplex PCR; TCRdb lists only in-frame clones, some missing. The sample shows around 120,000 clones, over 75% of them seen only once. The specimen sequenced was PBMCs. Receptors were obtained from a woman younger than 35 in good health and CMV-seropositive.

The chain joins TRBV27 to TRBJ1-5; D uncertain. The germline V gene has CDR1 MNHEY and CDR2 SMNVEV (reference sequence). V lost 0 bases and J 2 bases, leaving 8 bases between the germline ends. The length of the CDR3 is 15 residues. CDR3 protein: CASSLSSGGNQPQHF. The DNA of the CDR3 is TGTGCCAGCAGTTTATCGAGCGGGGGCAATCAGCCCCAGCATTTT.

The chain recombines TRBV6-5 with TRBJ1-5; maybe TRBD1 (6 bases). Trimming cost V 0 bases and J 4 bases, with 10 bases left between them. Germline values: CDR1 MNHEY, CDR2 SVGAGI. The CDR3 has 15 amino acids. DNA for the CDR3: TGTGCCAGCAGTTACTCGAATACAGGGAATCAGCCCCAGCATTTT. Residues: CASSYSNTGNQPQHF.

The V gene is TRBV7-9, the J gene TRBJ2-3; possible D gene TRBD2, 6 bases. This CDR3 comprises 13 residues. The V gene's germline CDR1 is SEHNR and CDR2 FQNEAQ (reference sequence). Trimming left V 5 bases short and J 6 bases short, with 12 bases between. The chain's CDR3 is CASSVRDSDTQYF. The CDR3, as DNA: TGTGCCAGCAGCGTTCGGGACTCTGATACGCAGTATTTT. Variable domain in full (rest from reference TRBV7-9 and TRBJ2-3): DTGVSQNPRHKITKRGQNVTFRCDPISEHNRLYWYRQTLGQGPEFLTYFQNEAQLEKSRLLSDRFSAERPKGSFSTLEIQRTEQGDSAMYLCASSVRDSDTQYFGPGTRLTVL.

This chain joins TRBV4-3 and TRBJ2-7, with a possible D match to TRBD1 (5 bases). Germline lookup yields CDR1 LGHNA and CDR2 YSLEER. The CDR3 is 14 residues long. V was cut by 0 bases and J by 5 bases, with 11 bases left in between. The CDR3 DNA reads TGCGCCAGCAGCCAAGAAGGGGCTAGTAACGAGCAGTACTTC. It yields the protein CASSQEGASNEQYF.

The gene calls are TRBV4-1 and TRBJ1-2; D is unclear. Germline V gene data show CDR1 as MGHRA and CDR2 as YSYEKL. V lost 3 bases and J 2 bases, leaving 7 bases between the germline ends. The CDR3 loop spans 13 amino acids. The CDR3 nucleotides are TGCGCCAGCAGCCAGGAGTTGAACTATGGCTACACCTTC. It is translated as CASSQELNYGYTF.

This chain links TRBV9 with TRBJ1-2; the D gene is possibly TRBD1 (6 bases). Germline loops: CDR1 SGDLS, CDR2 YYNGEE. V was clipped by 0 bases and J by 4 bases, with 22 bases between them. The CDR3 consists of 18 residues. As DNA, the CDR3 is TGTGCCAGCAGCGTAGGAGCTGGGAGGGGGGATGAAGGCTATGGCTACACCTTC. Translation gives CASSVGAGRGDEGYGYTF.

This chain links TRBV5-6 with TRBJ1-2, with a tentative D call TRBD1 (6 bases). V dropped 1 base and J dropped 1 base, with 11 bases sitting between them. The V gene's germline CDR1 is SGHDT and CDR2 YYEEEE. The CDR3 totals 15 residues. CDR3 protein: CASSLRTAVNYGYTF. CDR3 bases: TGTGCCAGCAGCTTGAGGACAGCTGTTAACTATGGCTACACCTTC. The full variable domain, its missing parts supplied by reference TRBV5-6 and TRBJ1-2, is DAGVTQSPTHLIKTRGQQVTLRCSPKSGHDTVSWYQQALGQGPQFIFQYYEEEERQRGNFPDRFSGHQFPNYSSELNVNALLLGDSALYLCASSLRTAVNYGYTFGSGTRLTVV.

This clone has more than one count but fewer than ten. The V call is TRBV5-6, the J call TRBJ1-1, with 9 positions matching TRBD1. The V gene end was trimmed by 0 bases and the J gene end by 8 bases; junction bases not matched to a gene: 5. The CDR3 is 14 amino acids. CDR1 and CDR2 (germline): SGHDT, YYEEEE. The CDR3 DNA sequence: TGTGCCAGCAGCTTGGGGGACAGGGACCTCGAAGCTTTCTTT. Its translation: CASSLGDRDLEAFF.

The V call is TRBV7-9, the J call TRBJ2-1, with a tentative D call TRBD2 (6 bases). Deletions cut 4 bases from V and 4 bases from J, with 20 bases between. The CDR3 is made up of 17 amino acids. Looked up from germline, CDR1 is SEHNR and CDR2 is FQNEAQ (reference sequence). The CDR3 DNA reads as TGTGCCAGCAGCTCGATCGGAGGGACTGCCGGGTACAATGAGCAGTTCTTC. The encoded protein is CASSSIGGTAGYNEQFF.

V gene TRBV25-1 combines with J gene TRBJ2-7, with D tentatively TRBD2 (6 bases). With 1 base removed from V and 4 bases from J, the gap between germline ends came to 11 bases. The length of the CDR3 is 14 residues. Germline V lookup: CDR1 MGHDK, CDR2 SYGVNS. Written as DNA, the CDR3 is TGTGCCAGCAGTGAATCCGGGGGTACTTACGAGCAGTACTTC. This sequence encodes CASSESGGTYEQYF.

In DNA, the CDR3 is TGTGCCAGCAGCTTGCCATACTATGGCTACACCTTC. It yields the protein CASSLPYYGYTF. This sequence joins TRBV5-6 and TRBJ1-2; D not certain. CDR1 and CDR2 (germline): SGHDT, YYEEEE. The CDR3 length is 12 residues. The V and J ends lost 1 base and 3 bases respectively, with 4 bases between them.

V gene TRBV2 combines with J gene TRBJ2-2, with TRBD1 as a possible D gene (6 bases). Germline lookup yields CDR1 SNHLY and CDR2 FYNNEI. The CDR3 is 14 amino acids. Deletions cut 6 bases from V and 0 bases from J, with 8 bases between. The CDR3 bases are TGTGCCAGCAGGAGGACAGCGAACACCGGGGAGCTGTTTTTT. Translating gives CASRRTANTGELFF.

CDR3 amino acids: CASSQEKNTEAFF. The CDR3 DNA follows: TGCGCCAGCAGCCAGGAGAAAAACACTGAAGCTTTCTTT. The chain carries TRBV4-1 and TRBJ1-1; D is unclear. The ends were cut back, 3 bases at V and 2 bases at J, with 7 bases in the middle. Per the germline V gene, CDR1 is MGHRA and CDR2 is YSYEKL. The length of the CDR3 is 13 residues.

V and J are TRBV30 and TRBJ2-7; tentative D call: TRBD1 (6 bases). CDR3 length: 12 residues. Deletions cut 0 bases from V and 4 bases from J, with 7 bases between. Germline CDR1 and CDR2: GTSNPN and SVGIG (reference sequence). The CDR3 DNA follows: TGTGCCTGGAGTGTAAGGGGGTACGAGCAGTACTTC. Encoded protein: CAWSVRGYEQYF.

The V gene is TRBV5-6, the J gene TRBJ1-3; D gene uncertain. Germline V lookup: CDR1 SGHDT, CDR2 YYEEEE. The CDR3 totals 12 residues. Trimming removed 4 bases at V and 7 bases at J, with 9 bases between. Written as DNA, the CDR3 is TGTGCCAGCAGCCTAGGCGCGAACACCATATATTTT. This translates into CASSLGANTIYF.

The rearrangement joins TRBV4-1 to TRBJ2-1; TRBD1 agrees at 8 bases. V was pared by 10 bases and J by 9 bases, with 11 bases of the junction left unmatched. Germline V gene lookup returns CDR1 MGHRA and CDR2 YSYEKL. This CDR3 contains 13 residues. The CDR3 loop reads CATSTGDRSEQFF. CDR3 nucleotides: TGCGCCACCTCGACAGGGGACCGAAGTGAGCAGTTCTTC.

The CDR3 protein is CASSLGPQAYYGYTF. CDR3 DNA: TGTGCCAGCAGCTTAGGCCCTCAGGCCTACTATGGCTACACCTTC. The chain has TRBV13 and TRBJ1-2; no clear D gene. CDR1 is PRHDT and CDR2 is FYEKMQ in the germline V gene (reference sequence). This CDR3 contains 15 residues. Trimming shortened V by 0 bases and J by 3 bases, and 11 bases separated the two germline ends.

The chain recombines TRBV7-3 with TRBJ2-3; a possible D gene is TRBD2 (5 bases). The CDR3 is made up of 13 amino acids. The ends were cut back, 5 bases at V and 4 bases at J, with 10 bases in the middle. From germline, CDR1 is SGHTA and CDR2 FQGTGA. CDR3: CASSPRGPDTQYF. CDR3 DNA: TGTGCCAGCAGCCCTCGCGGGCCAGATACGCAGTATTTT. Full variable domain (outside the CDR3, taken from reference TRBV7-3 and TRBJ2-3): GAGVSQTPSNKVTEKGKYVELRCDPISGHTALYWYRQSLGQGPEFLIYFQGTGAADDSGLPNDRFFAVRPEGSVSTLKIQRTERGDSAVYLCASSPRGPDTQYFGPGTRLTVL.

The chain combines TRBV2 with TRBJ2-7, with a weak D call TRBD2 (6 bases). Between the trimmed V and J ends, which lost 6 bases and 9 bases, there was a span of 18 bases. CDR3 length equals 13 residues. The germline gives CDR1 SNHLY, CDR2 FYNNEI. CDR3 sequence reads: CASRGWDSNAQYF. The DNA for the CDR3 is TGTGCCAGCAGAGGTTGGGACTCCAATGCGCAGTACTTC.

This clone has only a few counts. This chain links TRBV25-1 with TRBJ1-1; 7 bases align to TRBD1. The CDR3 totals 14 residues. Germline lookup yields CDR1 MGHDK and CDR2 SYGVNS. Trimming cost V 4 bases and J 11 bases; bases outside gene matches: 13. CDR3 region: CASSGLDRAMTAFF. The CDR3 nucleotides are TGTGCCAGCAGTGGCCTAGACAGGGCGATGACGGCTTTCTTT. The full variable domain, in which reference TRBV25-1 and TRBJ1-1 provide the parts outside the CDR3, is EADIYQTPRYLVIGTGKKITLECSQTMGHDKMYWYQQDPGMELHLIHYSYGVNSTEKGDLSSESTVSRIRTEHFPLTLESARPSHTSQYLCASSGLDRAMTAFFGQGTRLTVV.

In its sample, this clone was seen once. The V and J genes are TRBV4-1 and TRBJ2-5; 7 bases fit TRBD1. J was trimmed by 2 bases and V by 1 base; bases with no gene match: 7. CDR3 size: 16 residues. Germline V CDR1 and CDR2: MGHRA, YSYEKL. CDR3 DNA: TGCGCCAGCAGCCAAGCAATAGGGGACAGTCAAGAGACCCAGTACTTC. Translating gives CASSQAIGDSQETQYF.

This clone was seen a single time. The rearrangement links TRBV4-2 to TRBJ1-1, with D unresolved. V dropped 3 bases and J dropped 8 bases, with 13 bases sitting between them. This CDR3 comprises 13 residues. The germline CDR1 and CDR2 sequences are LGHNA and YNFKEQ. CDR3 region: CASSQTSAREAFF. The CDR3 DNA reads as TGTGCCAGCAGCCAGACTTCGGCTAGGGAAGCTTTCTTT.

The chain employs TRBV7-2 and TRBJ2-1, with TRBD1 as a possible D gene (5 bases). Germline CDR1 reads SGHTA; CDR2 reads FQGNSA. V was shortened by 0 bases and J by 9 bases, with 18 bases between the two germline ends. The CDR3 runs 16 residues. Here the CDR3 reads CASSLAMVLGQGEQFF. Here the CDR3 DNA reads TGTGCCAGCAGCTTAGCGATGGTTTTAGGGCAGGGTGAGCAGTTCTTC.

The gene calls are TRBV28 and TRBJ1-5, with 7 bases identical to TRBD1. The V gene end was trimmed by 3 bases and the J gene end by 4 bases; junction bases not matched to a gene: 3. CDR3 length: 14 amino acids. CDR1 is MDHEN, CDR2 SYDVKM, per germline. The CDR3 DNA sequence: TGTGCCAGCAGTTTGTGGGGACAGAATCAGCCCCAGCATTTT. This sequence encodes CASSLWGQNQPQHF.

This rearrangement joins TRBV5-1 to TRBJ2-1; 9 bases agree with TRBD2. The CDR3 length is 15 residues. Germline trimming cut 1 base from V and 5 bases from J; bases unmatched to any gene: 4. Germline CDR1 reads SGHRS; CDR2 reads YFSETQ. In DNA, the CDR3 is TGCGCCAGCAGCTTGATAGCGGGGGAAAACAATGAGCAGTTCTTC. Its protein is CASSLIAGENNEQFF.

Note on this clone: Germline is not matched at one junction end, which may reflect a read error. The V and J genes are TRBV5-1 and TRBJ1-2; 12 nucleotides agree with TRBD1. CDR3 length equals 15 residues. Germline-derived CDR1 and CDR2 are SGHRS and YFSETQ. DNA for the CDR3: TGTGCCAGCAGCTCCGGGACAGGGGGCGGCTATGGCTACACCTTC. Its protein is CASSSGTGGGYGYTF.